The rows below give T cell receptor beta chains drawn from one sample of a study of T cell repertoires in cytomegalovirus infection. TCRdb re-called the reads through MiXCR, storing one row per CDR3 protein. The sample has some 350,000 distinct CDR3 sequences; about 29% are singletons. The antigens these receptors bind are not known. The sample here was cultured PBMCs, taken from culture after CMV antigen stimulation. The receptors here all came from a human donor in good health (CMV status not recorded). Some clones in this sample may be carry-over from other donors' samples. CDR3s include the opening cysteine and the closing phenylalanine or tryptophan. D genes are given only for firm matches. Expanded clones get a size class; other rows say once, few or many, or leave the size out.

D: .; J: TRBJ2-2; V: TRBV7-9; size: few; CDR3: CASGRGVNTGELFF; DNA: TGTGCCAGCGGTCGCGGAGTTAACACCGGGGAGCTGTTTTTT
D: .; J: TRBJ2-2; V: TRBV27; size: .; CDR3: CASSLKGGELFF; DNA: TGTGCCAGCAGTTTAAAGGGCGGGGAGCTGTTTTTT
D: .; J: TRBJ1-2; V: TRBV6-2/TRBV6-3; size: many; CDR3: CASSLGQPYGYTF; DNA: TGTGCCAGCAGCTTAGGACAACCCTATGGCTACACCTTC
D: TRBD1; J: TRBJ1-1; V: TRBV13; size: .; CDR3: CASSLEGTGAHPEAFF; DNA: TGTGCCAGCAGCTTAGAGGGGACAGGGGCGCACCCTGAAGCTTTCTTT
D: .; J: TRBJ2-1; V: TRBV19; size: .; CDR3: CASLSRNEQFF; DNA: TGTGCCAGTCTATCCCGCAATGAGCAGTTCTTC
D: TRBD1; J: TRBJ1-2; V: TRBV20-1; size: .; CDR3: CSARTGVYGYTF; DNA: TGCAGTGCTAGGACAGGGGTCTATGGCTACACCTTC
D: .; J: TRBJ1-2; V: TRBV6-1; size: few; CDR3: CASSYALLGFGGYTF; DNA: TGTGCCAGCAGTTACGCGCTTTTGGGGTTTGGTGGCTACACCTTC
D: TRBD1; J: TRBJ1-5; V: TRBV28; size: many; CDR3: CASSLPLGQALSNQPQHF; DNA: TGTGCCAGCAGTTTACCGTTAGGACAGGCACTTAGCAATCAGCCCCAGCATTTT
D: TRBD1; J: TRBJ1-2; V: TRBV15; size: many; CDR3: CATSVRTGSGYTF; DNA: TGTGCCACCAGCGTAAGGACAGGGAGCGGCTACACCTTC
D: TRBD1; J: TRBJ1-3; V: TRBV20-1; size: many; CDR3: CSASYRGEGNTIYF; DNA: TGCAGTGCTAGTTACAGGGGGGAAGGAAACACCATATATTTT
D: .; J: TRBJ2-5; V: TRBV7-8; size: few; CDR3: CASRSGSGWETQYF; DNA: TGTGCCAGCAGGTCAGGGAGCGGTTGGGAGACCCAGTACTTC
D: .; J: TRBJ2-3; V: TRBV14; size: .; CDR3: CASSHEDYSADTQYF; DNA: TGTGCCAGCAGCCACGAAGACTACTCCGCAGATACGCAGTATTTT
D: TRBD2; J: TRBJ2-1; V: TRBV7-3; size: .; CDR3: CASSLRGGYYNEQFF; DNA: TGTGCCAGCAGCTTACGCGGGGGGTATTACAATGAGCAGTTCTTC
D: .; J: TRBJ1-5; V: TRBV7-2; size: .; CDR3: CASSFEQGLNQPQHF; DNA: TGTGCCAGCAGCTTCGAACAGGGCTTAAATCAGCCCCAGCATTTT
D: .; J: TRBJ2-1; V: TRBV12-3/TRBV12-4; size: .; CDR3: CASLLRGYNEQFF; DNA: TGTGCCAGCCTCCTCCGGGGATACAATGAGCAGTTCTTC
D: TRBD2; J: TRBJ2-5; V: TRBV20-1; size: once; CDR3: CSAMASGLRETQYF; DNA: TGCAGTGCTATGGCTAGCGGGCTAAGGGAGACCCAGTACTTC
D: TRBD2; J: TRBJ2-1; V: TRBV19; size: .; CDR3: CASSISTSGRFNEQFF; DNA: TGTGCCAGTAGTATATCCACTAGCGGGAGGTTCAATGAGCAGTTCTTC
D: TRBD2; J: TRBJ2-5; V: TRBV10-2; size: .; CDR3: CASSESRVLAGVETQYF; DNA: TGCGCCAGCAGTGAGTCGAGGGTACTAGCGGGAGTAGAGACCCAGTACTTC
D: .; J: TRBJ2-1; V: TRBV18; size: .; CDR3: CASSPPGGQFF; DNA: TGTGCCAGCTCACCACCGGGGGGACAGTTCTTC
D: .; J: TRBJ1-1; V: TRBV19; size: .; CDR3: CASRGTLNTEAFF; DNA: TGTGCCAGTAGGGGCACCTTGAACACTGAAGCTTTCTTT
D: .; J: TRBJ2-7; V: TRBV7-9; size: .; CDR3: CASSLFPGYEQYF; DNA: TGTGCCAGCAGCTTATTCCCAGGGTACGAGCAGTACTTC
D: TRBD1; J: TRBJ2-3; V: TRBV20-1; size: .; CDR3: CSARRGQGEIYTQYF; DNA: TGCAGTGCTAGAAGAGGACAGGGGGAGATTTATACGCAGTATTTT
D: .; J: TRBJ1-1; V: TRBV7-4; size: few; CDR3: CASSHTWTRGIEAFF; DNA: TGTGCCAGCAGCCACACTTGGACACGGGGTATTGAAGCTTTCTTT
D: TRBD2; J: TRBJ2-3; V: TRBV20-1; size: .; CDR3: CSARGSGSLTDTQYF; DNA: TGCAGTGCTAGAGGTAGCGGGAGCCTCACAGATACGCAGTATTTT
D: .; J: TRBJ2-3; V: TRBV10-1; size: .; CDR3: CASSEQGTNTDTQYF; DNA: TGCGCCAGCAGTGAGCAAGGGACAAACACAGATACGCAGTATTTT
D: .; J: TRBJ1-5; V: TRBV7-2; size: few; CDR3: CASSSLGGAQPQHF; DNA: TGTGCCAGCAGCTCTCTGGGAGGGGCGCAGCCCCAGCATTTT
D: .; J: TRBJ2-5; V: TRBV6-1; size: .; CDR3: CASSSQGAAQETQYF; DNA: TGTGCCAGCAGTTCCCAGGGAGCAGCACAAGAGACCCAGTACTTC
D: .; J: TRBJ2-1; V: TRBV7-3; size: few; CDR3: CASSLGDFSYNEQFF; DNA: TGTGCCAGCAGCTTAGGGGACTTCTCCTACAATGAGCAGTTCTTC
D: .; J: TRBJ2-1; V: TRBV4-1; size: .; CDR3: CASRSIWDSLTNEQFF; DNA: TGCGCCAGCAGATCCATTTGGGACTCCCTCACCAATGAGCAGTTCTTC
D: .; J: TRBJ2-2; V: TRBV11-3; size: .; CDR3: CASSLEETGELFF; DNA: TGTGCCAGCAGCTTAGAAGAGACCGGGGAGCTGTTTTTT
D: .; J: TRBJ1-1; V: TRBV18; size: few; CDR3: CASSPLRNTEAFF; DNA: TGTGCCAGCTCACCACTCAGGAACACTGAAGCTTTCTTT
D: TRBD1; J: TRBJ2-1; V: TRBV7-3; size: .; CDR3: CASSPRQGVSRDEQFF; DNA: TGTGCCAGCAGCCCCCGACAGGGGGTATCGCGGGATGAGCAGTTCTTC
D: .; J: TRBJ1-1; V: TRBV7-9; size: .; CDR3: CASSLAKNAVEAFF; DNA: TGTGCCAGCAGCTTAGCCAAGAACGCCGTTGAAGCTTTCTTT